This entry describes one TCR beta chain. The entry originates in a study of blood T cell repertoires in COVID-19. In the study overall: COVID-19 samples, acute and convalescent, were from the United States, Italy and Spain.

As processed by the authors: Nucleated cell counts were estimated from reference gene primer amplification. Sequenced by immunoSEQ multiplex PCR; TCRdb stores in-frame clones only, minus some. The V and J calls and clone size come from that table; D and trimming were worked out from the DNA. Found here are around 100,000 clones, over 75% of them singletons; the top ten hold 5% to 6%. The V end was cut by 4 bases, the J end by 0 bases, with 13 bases between. CDR3 size: 16 residues. Germline assignment: CDR1 MNHEY and CDR2 SVGEGT. This chain joins TRBV6-2 or TRBV6-3 and TRBJ1-5, with a tentative D call TRBD1 (5 bases). The specimen sequenced was peripheral blood. The receptor was derived from a middle-aged man with acute or convalescent COVID-19. Here the CDR3 reads CASSSGYRYSNQPQHF. For the CDR3, the DNA is TGTGCCAGCAGTTCGGGTTACAGGTATAGCAATCAGCCCCAGCATTTT.